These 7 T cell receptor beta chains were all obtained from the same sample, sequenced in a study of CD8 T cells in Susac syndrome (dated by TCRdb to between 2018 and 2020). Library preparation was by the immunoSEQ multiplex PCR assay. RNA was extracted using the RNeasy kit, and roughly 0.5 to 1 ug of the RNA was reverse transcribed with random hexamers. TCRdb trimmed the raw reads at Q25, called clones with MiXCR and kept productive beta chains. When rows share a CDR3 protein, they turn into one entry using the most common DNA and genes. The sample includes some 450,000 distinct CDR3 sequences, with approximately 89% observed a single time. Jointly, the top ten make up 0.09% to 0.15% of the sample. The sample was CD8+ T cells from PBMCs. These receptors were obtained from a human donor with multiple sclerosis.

The CDR3 loop reads CASSLPQGQTSYEQYF. The CDR3 DNA follows: TGTGCCAGCAGCCTTCCACAGGGCCAGACCTCCTACGAGCAGTACTTC. The chain joins TRBV7-9 to TRBJ2-7; D possibly corresponds to TRBD1 (6 bases). The CDR3 has 16 residues. Trimming pared 5 bases from V and 0 bases from J, leaving 17 bases between. CDR1 is SEHNR and CDR2 is FQNEAQ in the germline V gene (reference sequence).

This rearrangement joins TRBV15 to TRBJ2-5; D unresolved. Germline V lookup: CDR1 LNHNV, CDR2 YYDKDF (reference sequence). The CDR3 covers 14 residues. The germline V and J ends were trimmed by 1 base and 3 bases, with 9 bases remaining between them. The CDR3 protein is CATSRVSVKETQYF. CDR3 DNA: TGTGCCACCAGCAGAGTATCAGTGAAAGAGACCCAGTACTTC.

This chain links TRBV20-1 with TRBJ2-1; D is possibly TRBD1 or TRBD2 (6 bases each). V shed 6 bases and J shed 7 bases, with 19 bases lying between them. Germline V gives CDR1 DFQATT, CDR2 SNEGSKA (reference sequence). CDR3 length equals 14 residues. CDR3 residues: CSAGGLVVGNEQFF. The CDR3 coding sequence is TGCAGTGCAGGGGGGTTAGTTGTTGGGAATGAGCAGTTCTTC.

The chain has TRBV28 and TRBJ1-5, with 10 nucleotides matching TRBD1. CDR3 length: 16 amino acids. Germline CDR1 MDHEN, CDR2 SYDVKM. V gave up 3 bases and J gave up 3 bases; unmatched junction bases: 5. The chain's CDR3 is CASSLDRGGPNQPQHF. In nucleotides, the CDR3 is TGTGCCAGCAGTTTGGACAGGGGGGGCCCCAATCAGCCCCAGCATTTT.

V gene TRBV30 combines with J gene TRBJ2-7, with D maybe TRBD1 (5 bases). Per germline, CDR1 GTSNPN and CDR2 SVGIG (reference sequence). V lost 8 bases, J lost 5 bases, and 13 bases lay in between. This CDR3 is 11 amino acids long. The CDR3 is CAGEGVHEQYF. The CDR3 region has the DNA TGTGCCGGTGAAGGGGTCCACGAGCAGTACTTC.

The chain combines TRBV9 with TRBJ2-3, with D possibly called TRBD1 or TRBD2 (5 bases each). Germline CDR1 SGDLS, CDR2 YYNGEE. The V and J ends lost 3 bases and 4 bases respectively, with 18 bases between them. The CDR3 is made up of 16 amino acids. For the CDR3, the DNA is TGTGCCAGCAGCGGCACGGGGCTGAAACAGCCAGATACGCAGTATTTT. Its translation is CASSGTGLKQPDTQYF.

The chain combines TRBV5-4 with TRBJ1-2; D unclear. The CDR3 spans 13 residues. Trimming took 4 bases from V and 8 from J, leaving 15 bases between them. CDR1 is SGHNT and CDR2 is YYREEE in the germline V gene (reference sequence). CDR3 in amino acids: CASSAVGAEGYTF. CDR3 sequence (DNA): TGTGCCAGCAGCGCCGTGGGTGCGGAGGGCTACACCTTC.